Listed here are 20 T cell receptor beta chains from one sample, sequenced in a study of OX40 agonist ivuxolimab in advanced cancers. The table came from immunoSEQ multiplex PCR; TCRdb's copy has only in-frame clones and leaves some out. The sample has some 19,000 clones; about 89% are singletons. This material consisted of CD4+ or CD8+ T cells sorted from blood, taken in a trial of the OX40 agonist ivuxolimab. The receptor set was obtained from an adult with an advanced solid tumor such as melanoma, head and neck, liver or kidney cancer.

This clone was seen only once. This sequence joins TRBV4-2 and TRBJ2-7, with 10 bases aligning to TRBD2. The CDR3 is made up of 17 amino acids. The junction had 15 bases not matched to a gene; V was cut back by 3 bases and J by 7 bases. CDR1 is LGHNA and CDR2 is YNFKEQ in the germline V gene. CDR3: CASSQETGTSAQREQYF. In DNA form, the CDR3 reads TGTGCCAGCAGCCAGGAAACCGGGACTAGCGCCCAACGGGAGCAGTACTTC.

The chain carries TRBV4-1 and TRBJ2-7; D possibly corresponds to TRBD1 (6 bases). Looked up from germline, CDR1 is MGHRA and CDR2 is YSYEKL. There are 15 residues in the CDR3. V gave up 4 bases and J gave up 3 bases, with 16 bases separating them. CDR3 sequence: CASSLLQGYLYEQYF. Here the CDR3 DNA reads TGCGCCAGCAGCCTATTACAGGGTTACCTCTACGAGCAGTACTTC.

The V gene is TRBV29-1, the J gene TRBJ2-7; maybe TRBD2 (7 bases). The CDR3 totals 13 residues. The V gene lost 7 bases and the J gene lost 1 base, with 14 bases spanning the gap. Germline V lookup: CDR1 SQVTM, CDR2 ANQGSEA. The CDR3 nucleotides read TGCAGCGGCTATGGGGGGGCATCCTACGAGCAGTACTTC. Amino acids: CSGYGGASYEQYF.

The V call is TRBV9, the J call TRBJ2-3; unclear D gene. Looked up from germline, CDR1 is SGDLS and CDR2 is YYNGEE. The CDR3 contains 15 residues. Trimming cost V 0 bases and J 1 base, with 9 bases left between them. The CDR3 DNA is TGTGCCAGCAGCGTAGAACGGTTTCGCACAGATACGCAGTATTTT. Amino acid sequence: CASSVERFRTDTQYF.

The rearrangement links TRBV5-1 to TRBJ2-5; TRBD2 matches 7 bases. The CDR3 runs 17 residues. Looked up from germline, CDR1 is SGHRS and CDR2 is YFSETQ. The V and J ends lost 1 base and 2 bases, in that order; junction bases with no gene match: 11. Here the CDR3 reads CASSLMLAGLPQETQYF. The CDR3 DNA is TGCGCCAGCAGCTTGATGCTTGCGGGACTACCACAAGAGACCCAGTACTTC.

V gene TRBV19 combines with J gene TRBJ2-3; 7 positions match TRBD2. Germline V lookup: CDR1 LNHDA, CDR2 SQIVND (reference sequence). Trimming removed 10 bases from V and 2 bases from J; junction bases left unmatched: 18. The CDR3 is 17 amino acids. The CDR3 region has the DNA TGTGCCACCTGTCCCCTTTTTGGTGGGGGGGACACAGATACGCAGTATTTT. Translated: CATCPLFGGGDTDTQYF.

V is TRBV29-1 and J is TRBJ2-7; no definite D call. The V gene's germline CDR1 is SQVTM and CDR2 ANQGSEA. Between the trimmed V and J ends, which lost 0 bases and 3 bases, there was a span of 6 bases. CDR3 length: 12 amino acids. Here the CDR3 reads CSVEDWGYEQYF. The DNA for the CDR3 is TGCAGCGTTGAAGATTGGGGCTACGAGCAGTACTTC.

Only a few counts were recorded for this clone. The chain has TRBV7-9 and TRBJ1-1; no firm D call. The germline V gene encodes CDR1 SEHNR and CDR2 FQNEAQ (reference sequence). Trimming removed 5 bases from V and 3 bases from J, with 16 bases in between. This CDR3 is 15 amino acids long. This CDR3 is CASSPVLTDYTEAFF. CDR3 bases: TGTGCCAGCAGCCCTGTCTTGACTGACTACACTGAAGCTTTCTTT.

This clone has a handful of counts. This chain uses TRBV4-2 with TRBJ2-1; either TRBD1 or TRBD2 may supply D (5 bases each). The CDR3 is 16 amino acids. Germline V gene sequence: CDR1 LGHNA, CDR2 YNFKEQ. V lost 0 bases, J lost 5 bases, and 14 bases lay in between. CDR3 in amino acids: CASSQDLGDGHNEQFF. The CDR3 DNA sequence: TGTGCCAGCAGCCAAGATTTGGGGGATGGACACAATGAGCAGTTCTTC.

This clone was seen more than once but under ten times. The rearrangement links TRBV27 to TRBJ2-3; tentatively, D is TRBD2 (5 bases). Germline CDR1 MNHEY, CDR2 SMNVEV (reference sequence). The CDR3 consists of 14 residues. The V end lost 9 bases, the J end lost 1 base, and 14 bases lay between the germline ends. This chain's CDR3 is CARHQSGCTDTQYF. The CDR3 nucleotides read TGTGCCAGACACCAAAGCGGTTGCACAGATACGCAGTATTTT.

Within the sample, this clone is medium-sized (0.01 to 0.1%). The chain recombines TRBV29-1 with TRBJ1-2; D is undetermined. The CDR3 has 11 residues. V was pared by 5 bases and J by 3 bases, with 7 bases between. Germline assignment: CDR1 SQVTM and CDR2 ANQGSEA. This CDR3 is CSVREYYGYTF. In nucleotides, the CDR3 is TGCAGCGTTAGGGAGTACTATGGCTACACCTTC.

The gene calls are TRBV7-6 and TRBJ2-2; tentative D call: TRBD1 (5 bases). This CDR3 comprises 17 residues. Germline-derived CDR1 and CDR2 are SGHVS and FNYEAQ. V lost 5 bases, J lost 0 bases, and 16 bases lay in between. CDR3 DNA: TGTGCCAGCAGCAGAGACAGAGTCCAAACGAACACCGGGGAGCTGTTTTTT. It translates to CASSRDRVQTNTGELFF.

The gene calls are TRBV10-2 and TRBJ2-7; D is unresolved. Germline V gene sequence: CDR1 WSHSY, CDR2 SAAADI. The length of the CDR3 is 11 residues. V was trimmed by 2 bases and J by 2 bases, leaving 1 base between them. The CDR3 spells CASSETYEQYF. The CDR3 nucleotides read TGCGCCAGCAGTGAGACCTACGAGCAGTACTTC.

The chain is built from TRBV9 and TRBJ2-7, with 11 bases lining up with TRBD1. Losses at the gene ends were 2 bases for V and 5 bases for J; bases not matched to a gene: 6. Germline CDR1 reads SGDLS; CDR2 reads YYNGEE. The CDR3 is made up of 15 amino acids. The CDR3, as DNA: TGTGCCAGCAGCGTCCGGACAGGGGGCGCGGACGAGCAGTACTTC. The encoded protein is CASSVRTGGADEQYF.

This chain links TRBV6-1 with TRBJ2-7; perhaps TRBD2 as D (5 bases). The V gene lost 2 bases and the J gene lost 0 bases, with 11 bases spanning the gap. Germline assignment: CDR1 MNHNS and CDR2 SASEGT. The CDR3 is 15 residues long. The CDR3 coding sequence is TGTGCCAGCAGTGAAATGAGGGTGACCTCCTACGAGCAGTACTTC. Amino acid sequence: CASSEMRVTSYEQYF.

The V call is TRBV21-1, the J call TRBJ2-7; TRBD2 was called by the table and not checked on the DNA. TRBV21-1 is an annotated pseudogene. The CDR3 is 15 residues long. The CDR3, as DNA: TGTGCCAGCAGCAAAGCGAGGACTAGCTCATACGAGCAGTACTTC. As protein: CASSKARTSSYEQYF.

The rearrangement links TRBV18 to TRBJ2-3; TRBD2 agrees at 10 bases. The CDR3 consists of 16 residues. V lost 3 bases to trimming and J lost 3 bases; unmatched junction nucleotides: 6. Germline loops: CDR1 KGHSH, CDR2 LQKENI. Written as DNA, the CDR3 is TGTGCCAGCTCACCCGCCCTAGCGGGAGTAACAGATACGCAGTATTTT. It is translated as CASSPALAGVTDTQYF.

Only a few counts were recorded for this clone. The CDR3 DNA reads TGCAGCGTCGCCATAACAGCGCCCCAGGGGGAGACCCAGTACTTC. Translating gives CSVAITAPQGETQYF. The chain carries TRBV29-1 and TRBJ2-5, with D tentatively TRBD1 (6 bases). The V end lost 6 bases, the J end lost 5 bases, and 22 bases lay between the germline ends. The CDR3 covers 15 residues. Germline CDR1 reads SQVTM; CDR2 reads ANQGSEA.

The gene calls are TRBV29-1 and TRBJ2-7; 8 bases align to TRBD2. There are 17 residues in the CDR3. Germline CDR1 and CDR2: SQVTM and ANQGSEA. V shed 2 bases, J shed 4 bases, and the junction held 16 bases outside the gene matches. The CDR3 is CSVEKPPRGSGSYEQYF. CDR3 in DNA: TGCAGCGTTGAAAAGCCCCCGCGGGGGAGCGGGAGTTACGAGCAGTACTTC.

This chain uses TRBV12-5 with TRBJ2-5; no firm D call. The DNA matches TRBJ2-7 better at its end, which makes the J call doubtful. Germline CDR1 and CDR2: LGHNT and FRNRAP. The CDR3 runs 16 residues. This CDR3 reads CASGLITYKQTYEQYF. CDR3 DNA: TGTGCTAGTGGTTTGATAACCTATAAACAGACCTACGAGCAGTACTTC.